The clone carrying this T cell receptor (beta chain) was picked up many times. The antigen is undetermined. Using its own MiXCR run on the reads, TCRdb lists one record per CDR3 protein. The sample consists of tens of thousands of distinct CDR3 sequences, more than 9% of them appearing once. The CDR3 extends over 15 amino acids. V was pared by 7 bases and J by 2 bases, with 12 bases between. Per germline, CDR1 MNHNY and CDR2 SVGAGI (reference sequence). These data originate in a study of type 1 regulatory T cells. Sequencing was carried out using cultured non-Tr1 T cells, either the whole culture or a sorted T cell fraction (not recorded which). The TCR sequence derives from a human donor in good health. The genes are TRBV6-6 and TRBJ2-6; maybe TRBD2 (5 bases). The CDR3: CASTWELTGANVLTF. CDR3 bases: TGTGCCAGCACCTGGGAGTTGACTGGGGCCAACGTCCTGACTTTC.